Following are 8 T cell receptor beta chains from one sample sequenced in a study of cytomegalovirus exposure and HLA in healthy donors. Researchers ran the PCR with 60 Vbeta and 13 Jbeta primers. Method: immunoSEQ multiplex PCR; TCRdb's copy keeps in-frame clones and lacks some. Found here are 200,000 to 250,000 clones, under 70% of them singletons; the top ten hold 2.6%. Sequencing was performed on PBMCs. Source of these receptors: a man aged 40-49 years in good health and CMV-seropositive.

This clone has more than one count but fewer than ten. The rearrangement joins TRBV10-2 to TRBJ2-3; 11 bases are shared with TRBD2. J lost 5 bases, V lost 3 bases, and 7 bases had no gene match. The CDR3 length is 16 residues. CDR1 and CDR2 (germline): WSHSY, SAAADI. In DNA, the CDR3 is TGCGCCAGCAGTGATAGGCTAGCGGGGGGTGGAGATACGCAGTATTTT. It encodes CASSDRLAGGGDTQYF.

The CDR3 spells CASRPGTSGGMYF. The DNA for the CDR3 is TGTGCCAGCAGACCTGGGACTAGCGGGGGAATGTACTTC. The J gene is TRBJ2-7, the V gene TRBV25-1; 14 positions match TRBD2. After removal of 6 bases from V and 12 bases from J, the junction contained 7 bases not matched to a gene. This CDR3 region has 13 residues. Germline-derived CDR1 and CDR2 are MGHDK and SYGVNS.

This clone was seen only a few times. The V and J genes are TRBV5-1 and TRBJ1-2; 8 bases agree with TRBD1. This CDR3 comprises 15 residues. Germline values: CDR1 SGHRS, CDR2 YFSETQ. V lost 4 bases and J lost 4; bases outside the gene matches: 9. CDR3 amino acids: CASSEPRDRTYGYTF. The CDR3 DNA is TGCGCCAGCAGCGAGCCCCGGGACAGGACCTATGGCTACACCTTC.

The V call is TRBV10-3, the J call TRBJ1-5; D is unclear. V was shortened by 8 bases and J by 2 bases, with 10 bases between the two germline ends. Germline CDR1 reads ENHRY; CDR2 reads SYGVKD. This CDR3 region has 13 residues. The CDR3 is CAIAGEGNQPQHF. The CDR3, as DNA: TGTGCCATCGCGGGAGAAGGCAATCAGCCCCAGCATTTT.

This clone was recorded a few times. The chain is built from TRBV6-5 and TRBJ1-2; D is perhaps TRBD1 (5 bases). The CDR3 totals 14 residues. Germline V gene lookup returns CDR1 MNHEY and CDR2 SVGAGI. Trimming cost V 6 bases and J 2 bases, with 13 bases left between them. CDR3 sequence: CASRQTERNYGYTF. In nucleotides, the CDR3 is TGTGCCAGCAGACAGACAGAACGGAACTATGGCTACACCTTC.

This clone appeared a single time. The chain carries TRBV2 and TRBJ2-1; the D gene is possibly TRBD2 (5 bases). The CDR3 loop spans 13 amino acids. The germline V and J ends were trimmed by 4 bases and 6 bases, with 10 bases remaining between them. Germline V gene sequence: CDR1 SNHLY, CDR2 FYNNEI. This chain's CDR3 is CASSGTSFNEQFF. CDR3 coding DNA: TGTGCCAGCAGTGGTACTAGTTTCAATGAGCAGTTCTTC.

A few counts support this clone. This chain joins TRBV5-6 and TRBJ2-1; no reliable D call. Trimming shortened V by 1 base and J by 8 bases, and 10 bases separated the two germline ends. There are 13 residues in the CDR3. Germline V gene data show CDR1 as SGHDT and CDR2 as YYEEEE. CDR3 sequence: CASSLRVRHEQFF. In DNA, the CDR3 is TGTGCCAGCAGCTTGAGAGTGCGCCATGAGCAGTTCTTC.

The chain uses TRBV9 and TRBJ2-3, with 12 bases that match TRBD2. The germline CDR1 and CDR2 sequences are SGDLS and YYNGEE. The V and J ends lost 0 bases and 2 bases, in that order; junction bases with no gene match: 4. The CDR3 covers 17 residues. CDR3 protein: CASSVDTSGGSTDTQYF. In DNA, the CDR3 is TGTGCCAGCAGCGTAGACACTAGCGGGGGGTCCACAGATACGCAGTATTTT.